One sample yielded the 27 T cell receptor beta chains listed below, sequenced in a study of blood T cells in healthy people across ages. Sample-barcoded 5' priming and a J-beta primer mix drove a second PCR of roughly 6 to 12 cycles. A single record per CDR3 protein comes from TCRdb applying MiXCR to the 5' RACE reads. The table shows around 670,000 distinct CDR3 sequences, with approximately 30% occurring only once. Sequencing was done on a sample of blood. These TCRs come from a woman older than 75 in good health.

This clonotype occurred many times. The CDR3 region has the DNA TGCAGTGCCGCGGTTGGGGGGGGATACGAGCAGTACTTC. It translates to CSAAVGGGYEQYF. This chain uses TRBV20-1 with TRBJ2-7, with 7 bases aligning to TRBD2. Germline trimming cut 6 bases from V and 4 bases from J; bases unmatched to any gene: 9. The CDR3 is made up of 13 amino acids. Germline V gives CDR1 DFQATT, CDR2 SNEGSKA (reference sequence).

There are a few counts of this clonotype. The chain has TRBV14 and TRBJ2-1; 7 nucleotides align to TRBD1. V lost 0 bases, J lost 0 bases, and 5 bases stayed unmatched. CDR1 SGHDN and CDR2 FVKESK come from the germline V gene. The CDR3 is 17 residues long. The CDR3 nucleotides read TGTGCCAGCAGCCAAGATGGACAGGTTAGCTCCTACAATGAGCAGTTCTTC. Its translation is CASSQDGQVSSYNEQFF.

The chain carries TRBV7-9 and TRBJ1-2, with TRBD1 as a possible D gene (5 bases). Trimming stripped 1 base from V and 5 bases from J, with 20 bases between. CDR3 length: 17 amino acids. From germline, CDR1 is SEHNR and CDR2 FQNEAQ (reference sequence). The CDR3 spells CASSLDGRGPEGYGYTF. The DNA of the CDR3 is TGTGCCAGCAGCTTAGACGGGCGCGGACCAGAGGGGTATGGCTACACCTTC.

The rearrangement links TRBV5-1 to TRBJ2-7; D remains unclear. The CDR3 has 12 amino acids. The V end lost 3 bases, the J end lost 0 bases, and 4 bases lay between the germline ends. In germline, CDR1 is SGHRS, CDR2 YFSETQ. This CDR3 reads CASSWPSYEQYF. The CDR3 DNA is TGCGCCAGCAGCTGGCCCTCCTACGAGCAGTACTTC.

This clonotype was found many times. The chain combines TRBV2 with TRBJ2-7, with D perhaps TRBD1 (6 bases). V was trimmed by 5 bases and J by 0 bases, leaving 8 bases between them. The CDR3 contains 13 residues. CDR1 SNHLY and CDR2 FYNNEI come from the germline V gene. The CDR3 DNA reads TGTGCCAGCAGTTGGGGGCTCTCCTACGAGCAGTACTTC. Amino acids: CASSWGLSYEQYF.

This clonotype has at least ten counts. The chain is built from TRBV20-1 and TRBJ2-1, with TRBD2 matching 13 bases. Germline-derived CDR1 and CDR2 are DFQATT and SNEGSKA (reference sequence). V gave up 5 bases and J gave up 5 bases; unmatched junction bases: 6. The CDR3 consists of 15 residues. CDR3 sequence (DNA): TGCAGTGCTTCCCCACTAGCGGGGGGGGACAATGAGCAGTTCTTC. Protein sequence: CSASPLAGGDNEQFF.

This clonotype was counted ten times or more. This chain connects TRBV28 to TRBJ2-7; TRBD1 aligns across 7 bases. The V segment lost 6 bases and the J segment 3 bases; nucleotides outside the gene matches: 11. The CDR3 consists of 15 residues. Per the germline V gene, CDR1 is MDHEN and CDR2 is SYDVKM. The CDR3 nucleotides are TGTGCCAGCAGCGCCCACGGGACAGACCGCTACGAGCAGTACTTC. Residues: CASSAHGTDRYEQYF.

The chain is built from TRBV7-2 and TRBJ1-4, with D unclear. Between the trimmed V and J ends, which lost 4 bases and 10 bases, there was a span of 16 bases. CDR1 is SGHTA and CDR2 is FQGNSA in the germline V gene. The CDR3 covers 14 residues. CDR3 nucleotides: TGTGCCAGCAGCTCCCTGATGACGCCGACAAAACTGTTTTTT. Amino acids: CASSSLMTPTKLFF.

The chain has TRBV7-2 and TRBJ2-5; TRBD2 is a possible D gene (5 bases). V was trimmed by 1 base and J by 7 bases, leaving 13 bases between them. The CDR3 covers 14 residues. Germline V gives CDR1 SGHTA, CDR2 FQGNSA. Here the CDR3 DNA reads TGTGCCAGCAGCTTAGAAGTGTCTCGGGGGACCCAGTACTTC. Residues: CASSLEVSRGTQYF.

The genes are TRBV4-2 and TRBJ2-3; D not resolved. V gave up 0 bases and J gave up 0 bases, with 4 bases separating them. The germline gives CDR1 LGHNA, CDR2 YNFKEQ. The CDR3 covers 14 residues. The chain's CDR3 is CASSQELSTDTQYF. The CDR3 DNA reads TGTGCCAGCAGCCAAGAACTAAGCACAGATACGCAGTATTTT.

This clonotype was picked up many times. The chain couples TRBV6-2 or TRBV6-3 to TRBJ2-1; possibly TRBD1 or TRBD2 for D (5 bases each). V was clipped by 8 bases and J by 6 bases, with 14 bases between them. CDR3 length equals 13 residues. CDR1 and CDR2 from the germline V gene are MNHEY and SVGEGT. CDR3 loop: CASRDSRANEQFF. CDR3 DNA sequence: TGTGCCAGCCGGGATAGCAGGGCCAATGAGCAGTTCTTC.

J is TRBJ1-5 and V is TRBV6-4; D gene uncertain. V was trimmed by 1 base and J by 0 bases, leaving 13 bases between them. The CDR3 has 17 residues. Germline V CDR1 and CDR2: MRHNA, SNTAGT. The chain's CDR3 is CASSDFATEISNQPQHF. The CDR3 DNA reads as TGTGCCAGCAGTGACTTTGCTACAGAGATTAGCAATCAGCCCCAGCATTTT.

J is TRBJ1-5 and V is TRBV30; D not resolved. Germline V gene lookup returns CDR1 GTSNPN and CDR2 SVGIG (reference sequence). Trimming cost V 0 bases and J 8 bases, with 11 bases left between them. This CDR3 is built from 13 residues. CDR3 nucleotides: TGTGCCTGGAGTGTAGGACGGAAAGAGCCCCAGCATTTT. Translated, it gives CAWSVGRKEPQHF.

This clonotype was seen repeatedly, ten times or more. J is TRBJ2-7 and V is TRBV4-2, with 7 positions matching TRBD2. The CDR3 runs 12 residues. V lost 1 base and J lost 9; bases outside the gene matches: 3. From germline, CDR1 is LGHNA and CDR2 YNFKEQ. CDR3 amino acids: CASSQVGGLQYF. Written as DNA, the CDR3 is TGTGCCAGCAGCCAAGTGGGAGGGTTGCAGTACTTC.

This clonotype occurred many times. The V call is TRBV5-4, the J call TRBJ1-1; D is undetermined. The CDR3 has 13 amino acids. Germline-derived CDR1 and CDR2 are SGHNT and YYREEE (reference sequence). V shed 4 bases and J shed 4 bases, with 11 bases lying between them. The CDR3 bases are TGTGCCAGCAGCCCAAGGAGGGCCACTGAAGCTTTCTTT. Residues: CASSPRRATEAFF.

This clonotype appeared a few times. V and J are TRBV9 and TRBJ1-2; D possibly corresponds to TRBD1 (5 bases). V lost 0 bases to trimming and J lost 4 bases, with 10 bases between them. This CDR3 contains 14 residues. Looked up from germline, CDR1 is SGDLS and CDR2 is YYNGEE. CDR3 region: CASSVVAGPYGYTF. CDR3 sequence (DNA): TGTGCCAGCAGCGTAGTGGCAGGGCCCTATGGCTACACCTTC.

The table lists this clonotype with many counts. The chain has TRBV24-1 and TRBJ2-3; maybe TRBD2 (7 bases). Between the trimmed V and J ends, which lost 3 bases and 6 bases, there was a span of 18 bases. Per germline, CDR1 KGHDR and CDR2 SFDVKD. The CDR3 totals 16 residues. The CDR3 spells CATSDQGGGTPDTQYF. The CDR3 bases are TGTGCCACCAGTGATCAAGGGGGGGGGACTCCGGATACGCAGTATTTT.

Judged by abundance, this clonotype is medium-sized. This chain connects TRBV19 to TRBJ2-1; D may match TRBD1 or TRBD2 (6 bases each). V lost 6 bases to trimming and J lost 6 bases, with 18 bases between them. The CDR3 runs to 15 residues. Germline CDR1 and CDR2: LNHDA and SQIVND (reference sequence). CDR3 DNA: TGTGCCAGTAGGGTCGAGGGGGGCCCCTCCAATGAGCAGTTCTTC. Its translation is CASRVEGGPSNEQFF.

The chain combines TRBV24-1 with TRBJ2-1; no definite D call. The V gene lost 1 base and the J gene lost 5 bases, with 8 bases spanning the gap. Germline CDR1 reads KGHDR; CDR2 reads SFDVKD. CDR3 length equals 14 residues. CDR3 DNA sequence: TGTGCCACCAGTGATTTAGGCGGCGACAATGAGCAGTTCTTC. It is translated as CATSDLGGDNEQFF.

At least ten counts were recorded for this clonotype. The chain's CDR3 is CASSLGVLYQETQYF. CDR3 DNA sequence: TGCGCCAGCAGCTTGGGGGTTCTGTACCAAGAGACCCAGTACTTC. This chain connects TRBV5-1 to TRBJ2-5; D uncertain. Per the germline V gene, CDR1 is SGHRS and CDR2 is YFSETQ. Between the trimmed V and J ends, which lost 0 bases and 0 bases, there was a span of 9 bases. The length of the CDR3 is 15 residues.

This clonotype came up a few times. V gene TRBV28 combines with J gene TRBJ1-6; possibly TRBD1 for D (6 bases). This CDR3 has 14 residues. The V gene's germline CDR1 is MDHEN and CDR2 SYDVKM. V dropped 5 bases and J dropped 10 bases, with 15 bases sitting between them. As DNA, the CDR3 is TGTGCCAGCAGTGAGCGAAGGGGGAGATCACCCCTCCACTTT. Translating gives CASSERRGRSPLHF.

A few counts support this clonotype. One junction end disagrees with the germline gene, perhaps due to a read error. V gene TRBV28 combines with J gene TRBJ2-1; tentative D call: TRBD2 (6 bases). This CDR3 has 15 amino acids. CDR1 MDHEN and CDR2 SYDVKM come from the germline V gene. The CDR3 DNA reads as TGTGCCAGCAGAAGGGGACTGGCGGGACTTGGTGAGCAGGTCTTC. It translates to CASRRGLAGLGEQVF.

This clonotype was counted many times. The genes are TRBV28 and TRBJ2-1, with 13 bases matching TRBD2. Trimming cost V 6 bases and J 9 bases; bases outside gene matches: 8. CDR1 is MDHEN, CDR2 SYDVKM, per germline. CDR3 length equals 15 residues. The CDR3 sequence: CASRRGLAGLGEQFF. The CDR3 DNA is TGTGCCAGCAGAAGGGGACTAGCGGGACTTGGTGAGCAGTTCTTC. Full variable domain (rest looked up from reference TRBV28 and TRBJ2-1): DVKVTQSSRYLVKRTGEKVFLECVQDMDHENMFWYRQDPGLGLRLIYFSYDVKMKEKGDIPEGYSVSREKKERFSLILESASTNQTSMYLCASRRGLAGLGEQFFGPGTRLTVL.

This clonotype was recorded at least ten times. This rearrangement joins TRBV7-3 to TRBJ1-1, with D possibly matching TRBD1 (6 bases). Trimming left V 4 bases short and J 1 base short, with 10 bases between. CDR1 and CDR2 (germline): SGHTA, FQGTGA. CDR3 size: 14 residues. In DNA, the CDR3 is TGTGCCAGCAGCTCACAGGGTGCGAACACTGAAGCTTTCTTT. Amino acids: CASSSQGANTEAFF.

A word on this clonotype: This may arise from a read error, as a much more abundant clone is one base away. The V gene is TRBV9, the J gene TRBJ1-2; 8 positions match TRBD1. The trim removed 2 bases at V and 10 bases at J, leaving 13 bases unmatched. The CDR3 has 15 amino acids. Germline loops: CDR1 SGDLS, CDR2 YYNGEE. The CDR3 DNA follows: TGTGCCAGCAGCGTGGCCAGGGGGCAATTAGATGACTACACCTTC. Translation: CASSVARGQLDDYTF.

This clonotype was detected many times. The chain uses TRBV5-6 and TRBJ2-7; D is possibly TRBD2 (5 bases). The V and J ends lost 5 bases and 0 bases respectively, with 12 bases between them. This CDR3 has 14 amino acids. Looked up from germline, CDR1 is SGHDT and CDR2 is YYEEEE. DNA for the CDR3: TGTGCCAGCAGTCGGACGGGAAGCTCCTACGAGCAGTACTTC. Translation gives CASSRTGSSYEQYF.

In its sample, this clonotype was seen many times. The rearrangement joins TRBV7-2 to TRBJ1-1, with D perhaps TRBD1 (5 bases). Germline V CDR1 and CDR2: SGHTA, FQGNSA. This CDR3 is built from 15 residues. Trimming pared 2 bases from V and 3 bases from J, leaving 13 bases between. The CDR3 nucleotides read TGTGCCAGCAGCTTATTTCCAGGGCAGGACACTGAAGCTTTCTTT. It encodes CASSLFPGQDTEAFF.